This TCR beta chain stems from a study of T cell responses to AZD1222 COVID-19 vaccine. Overall study context: Both about-4-week and about-12-week second-dose recipients were combined. Study-level points and caveats: Among the donors, most were white British and more were female, and clonal diversity was possibly underestimated. There were vaccine-associated CD4 TCRs across spike, dominant at 160-218 and 743-854.

Germline V gene lookup returns CDR1 WSHSY and CDR2 SAAADI. V lost 6 bases, J lost 2 bases, and 10 bases lay in between. This CDR3 has 13 residues. The repertoire was sequenced with immunoSEQ multiplex PCR; TCRdb's copy has only in-frame clones and lacks some. The sample consists of 95,000 to 150,000 clones, approximately 90% of them appearing once. As to this clone: Its antigen remains unknown.

This receptor was identified in an adult in good health. V is TRBV10-2 and J is TRBJ2-5; no clear D. The sequencing used peripheral blood, collected on day 0 of AZD1222 vaccination. The CDR3 DNA reads TGCGCCAGCAGAGCGATCGGTCAAGAGACCCAGTACTTC. It specifies CASRAIGQETQYF.